These 11 T cell receptor beta chains were sequenced from one sample in a study of Ad26.COV2.S vaccination and SARS-CoV-2 variants. Clones were sequenced by immunoSEQ multiplex PCR, and TCRdb holds only the in-frame ones, with some missing. The table shows around 320,000 clones, with roughly 84% occurring only once. The treatment: 15 to 20 received Ad26.COV2.S at low or high dose, single or two shots; roughly 5 received placebo; per-sample allocation not given. Sample collection was performed on day 63 after the first vaccine or placebo injection. The input for sequencing was peripheral blood, taken in a trial of Ad26.COV2.S vaccine versus placebo. The origin of the receptors is a person between 18 and 65 years old who received the Ad26.COV2.S COVID-19 vaccine or a placebo.

The chain couples TRBV12-3 or TRBV12-4 to TRBJ2-1; the D is unclear. The ends were cut back, 3 bases at V and 12 bases at J, with 9 bases in the middle. This CDR3 comprises 11 residues. CDR3 DNA: TGTGCCAGCAGTTTTTCCGCGTCGCAGTTCTTC. It codes for CASSFSASQFF.

The chain employs TRBV19 and TRBJ2-3; 10 bases are shared with TRBD1. The CDR3 is 16 residues long. The germline gives CDR1 LNHDA, CDR2 SQIVND (reference sequence). V lost 5 bases to trimming and J lost 2 bases; unmatched junction nucleotides: 7. CDR3 nucleotide sequence: TGTGCCAGTAGTTCCGACAGGGGGCGCGTCACAGATACGCAGTATTTT. Its translation is CASSSDRGRVTDTQYF.

The chain couples TRBV3-1 (or the pseudogene TRBV3-2) to TRBJ1-2; D call uncertain. Germline V gives CDR1 LGHDT, CDR2 YNNKEL (reference sequence). This CDR3 spans 14 amino acids. V lost 0 bases and J lost 2, with 7 bases in between. The CDR3 region is CASSQDPVNYGYTF. CDR3 nucleotides: TGTGCCAGCAGCCAAGATCCCGTCAACTATGGCTACACCTTC.

About this clone itself: The identical CDR3 is also encoded by other nucleotide sequences in the sample. The chain uses TRBV5-1 and TRBJ2-5; 8 nucleotides line up with TRBD2. Germline V gene lookup returns CDR1 SGHRS and CDR2 YFSETQ. V was pared by 2 bases and J by 1 base, with 1 base of the junction left unmatched. The CDR3 has 14 amino acids. The CDR3 is CASSFRGGQETQYF. For the CDR3, the DNA is TGCGCCAGCAGCTTTCGGGGGGGCCAAGAGACCCAGTACTTC.

V gene TRBV27 combines with J gene TRBJ1-4; D is unclear. Per the germline V gene, CDR1 is MNHEY and CDR2 is SMNVEV (reference sequence). CDR3 length equals 16 residues. Trimming removed 1 base from V and 3 bases from J, with 12 bases in between. CDR3 protein: CASSLLGRGSNEKLFF. Here the CDR3 DNA reads TGTGCCAGCAGTTTATTGGGTCGGGGATCTAATGAAAAACTGTTTTTT.

The CDR3 here is CASSFFQGAARQPQHF. DNA for the CDR3: TGTGCCAGCAGCTTTTTCCAGGGGGCGGCTCGGCAGCCCCAGCATTTT. The gene calls are TRBV7-8 and TRBJ1-5, with 8 bases that match TRBD1. Germline V gene sequence: CDR1 SGHVS, CDR2 FQNEAQ. This CDR3 is 16 amino acids long. V was pared by 3 bases and J by 7 bases, with 11 bases of the junction left unmatched.

The CDR3 is CASSLDSGPTSTYNEQFF. The CDR3 DNA reads TGTGCCAGCAGCTTAGATTCCGGACCCACGTCGACCTACAATGAGCAGTTCTTC. This chain joins TRBV11-3 and TRBJ2-1; D remains unclear. V gave up 0 bases and J gave up 2 bases, with 17 bases separating them. Per germline, CDR1 SGHNT and CDR2 YENEEA. This CDR3 is 18 amino acids long.

The V and J genes are TRBV20-1 and TRBJ2-3, with D hard to call. V lost 3 bases to trimming and J lost 4 bases, with 5 bases between them. CDR3 length equals 11 residues. Germline CDR1 DFQATT, CDR2 SNEGSKA (reference sequence). This CDR3 reads CSARQADTQYF. In DNA form, the CDR3 reads TGCAGTGCTAGGCAAGCAGATACGCAGTATTTT.

V is TRBV5-6 and J is TRBJ1-1; TRBD1 matches 8 bases. Germline CDR1 SGHDT, CDR2 YYEEEE. V shed 2 bases and J 4 bases; nucleotides not matched to a gene: 4. This CDR3 is built from 14 residues. The CDR3 DNA reads as TGTGCCAGCAGCTTTCCGACAGGGGTCACTGAAGCTTTCTTT. Protein product: CASSFPTGVTEAFF.

This chain connects TRBV6-5 to TRBJ1-3; possible D gene TRBD1, 5 bases. CDR3 length: 13 residues. V lost 8 bases and J 2 bases, leaving 10 bases between the germline ends. The germline gives CDR1 MNHEY, CDR2 SVGAGI. The CDR3: CASVTGPGNTIYF. CDR3 coding DNA: TGTGCCAGCGTCACGGGGCCTGGAAACACCATATATTTT.

This clone has a handful of counts. DNA for the CDR3: TGTGCCAGCAGGTCGGGGATCGGGACAGGAAAATACGAGCAGTACTTC. Residues: CASRSGIGTGKYEQYF. The chain employs TRBV4-2 and TRBJ2-7, with 8 positions matching TRBD1. This CDR3 spans 16 amino acids. Germline CDR1 LGHNA, CDR2 YNFKEQ. The V segment lost 6 bases and the J segment 4 bases; nucleotides outside the gene matches: 14.